Following are 10 T cell receptor beta chains from one sample sequenced in a study of cytomegalovirus exposure and HLA in healthy donors. Libraries were prepared by immunoSEQ multiplex PCR; TCRdb keeps only in-frame clonotypes and omits some of them. This repertoire shows 330,000 or so clones, about nine tenths found once; its top ten account for over 0.8%. Input material: PBMCs. Every receptor here comes from a young woman in good health and CMV-seronegative.

The chain employs TRBV5-4 and TRBJ1-5; TRBD1 matches 7 bases. This CDR3 spans 13 amino acids. Germline CDR1 is SGHNT and CDR2 is YYREEE (reference sequence). Trimming removed 4 bases from V and 7 bases from J; junction bases left unmatched: 5. Here the CDR3 DNA reads TGTGCCAGCAGCCAAGACAGGGACCAGCCCCAGCATTTT. Its translation is CASSQDRDQPQHF.

The chain carries TRBV7-3 and TRBJ2-1, with D perhaps matching TRBD1 (5 bases). The CDR3 contains 21 residues. V was clipped by 7 bases and J by 5 bases, with 36 bases between them. Germline V CDR1 and CDR2: SGHTA, FQGTGA. The chain's CDR3 is CASTPPSATGLTVLVDNEQFF. The DNA for the CDR3 is TGTGCCAGCACCCCCCCCTCCGCCACTGGGTTGACAGTATTAGTCGACAATGAGCAGTTCTTC.

V usage is TRBV30 and J usage is TRBJ1-1; D may be TRBD1 (6 bases). The CDR3 extends over 14 amino acids. In germline, CDR1 is GTSNPN, CDR2 SVGIG (reference sequence). V lost 3 bases and J 4 bases, leaving 15 bases between the germline ends. CDR3 DNA: TGTGCCTGGAGCGCCGGTGCGGGGGCCACTGAAGCTTTCTTT. Protein: CAWSAGAGATEAFF.

The rearrangement links TRBV4-3 to TRBJ2-7, with D tentatively TRBD2 (6 bases). CDR3 size: 15 residues. Trimming shortened V by 0 bases and J by 6 bases, and 15 bases separated the two germline ends. From germline, CDR1 is LGHNA and CDR2 YSLEER. CDR3 in amino acids: CASSQDLTWRGEQYF. CDR3 sequence (DNA): TGCGCCAGCAGCCAAGATCTCACGTGGAGGGGCGAGCAGTACTTC.

V and J are TRBV11-2 and TRBJ2-7, with D possibly TRBD2 on 5 matching bases. Germline V gives CDR1 SGHAT, CDR2 FQNNGV. V lost 5 bases and J lost 4, with 9 bases in between. CDR3 length: 12 residues. CDR3: CASSPRVYEQYF. In DNA, the CDR3 is TGTGCCAGCAGCCCGAGGGTTTACGAGCAGTACTTC.

This clone was picked up one time. The rearrangement uses TRBV7-2 and TRBJ1-2; the match to TRBD1 covers 7 bases. This CDR3 region has 15 residues. Germline CDR1 SGHTA, CDR2 FQGNSA. Trimming took 1 base from V and 3 from J; bases not matched to a gene: 5. In nucleotides, the CDR3 is TGTGCCAGCAGCTTAGGGCTACAGGGGCACTATGGCTACACCTTC. Its protein product is CASSLGLQGHYGYTF. Drawing the rest from reference TRBV7-2 and TRBJ1-2, the complete variable domain is GAGVSQSPSNKVTEKGKDVELRCDPISGHTALYWYRQSLGQGLEFLIYFQGNSAPDKSGLPSDRFSAERTGGSVSTLTIQRTQQEDSAVYLCASSLGLQGHYGYTFGSGTRLTVV.

In DNA form, the CDR3 reads TGTGCCAGCAGCCCGGAGACAGGGCCTTGGGGAACTGAAGCTTTCTTT. Translated, it gives CASSPETGPWGTEAFF. This chain links TRBV7-2 with TRBJ1-1; 7 bases are shared with TRBD1. CDR1 and CDR2 from the germline V gene are SGHTA and FQGNSA. J lost 5 bases, V lost 5 bases, and 14 bases had no gene match. The CDR3 extends over 16 amino acids.

The chain couples TRBV5-1 to TRBJ2-5, with D perhaps matching TRBD2 (5 bases). This CDR3 spans 14 amino acids. Germline V gene data show CDR1 as SGHRS and CDR2 as YFSETQ. V shed 4 bases and J shed 4 bases, with 14 bases lying between them. The CDR3 loop reads CASSASTEGETQYF. In DNA form, the CDR3 reads TGCGCCAGCAGCGCATCAACAGAGGGAGAGACCCAGTACTTC. The whole variable domain, remainder taken from reference TRBV5-1 and TRBJ2-5, is KAGVTQTPRYLIKTRGQQVTLSCSPISGHRSVSWYQQTPGQGLQFLFEYFSETQRNKGNFPGRFSGRQFSNSRSEMNVSTLELGDSALYLCASSASTEGETQYFGPGTRLLVL.

The gene calls are TRBV27 and TRBJ1-1; TRBD1 matches at 9 bases. J gave up 4 bases and V 8 bases, and 5 bases lay outside the gene matches. The length of the CDR3 is 13 residues. Germline CDR1 reads MNHEY; CDR2 reads SMNVEV (reference sequence). The CDR3 here is CASGDRGSTEAFF. The CDR3 region has the DNA TGTGCCAGCGGCGACAGGGGGAGCACTGAAGCTTTCTTT.

This chain connects TRBV2 to TRBJ2-7; 8 nucleotides align to TRBD2. V was clipped by 5 bases and J by 3 bases; unmatched bases: 6. Germline values: CDR1 SNHLY, CDR2 FYNNEI. This CDR3 contains 14 residues. The CDR3 DNA is TGTGCCAGCAGTACAGGACTAGCTAGCTACGAGCAGTACTTC. This codes for CASSTGLASYEQYF.